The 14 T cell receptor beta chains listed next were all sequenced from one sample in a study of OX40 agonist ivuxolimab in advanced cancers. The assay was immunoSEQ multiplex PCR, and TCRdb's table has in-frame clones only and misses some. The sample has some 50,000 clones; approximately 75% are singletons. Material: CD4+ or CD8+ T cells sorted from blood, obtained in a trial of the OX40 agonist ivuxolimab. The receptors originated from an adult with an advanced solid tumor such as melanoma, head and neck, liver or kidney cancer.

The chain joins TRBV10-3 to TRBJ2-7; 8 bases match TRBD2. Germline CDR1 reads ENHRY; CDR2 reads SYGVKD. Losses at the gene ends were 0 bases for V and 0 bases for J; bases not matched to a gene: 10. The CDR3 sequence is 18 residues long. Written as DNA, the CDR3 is TGTGCCATCAGTGAGTCTGGCGGGGGGCCCAGGAGCTCCTACGAGCAGTACTTC. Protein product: CAISESGGGPRSSYEQYF.

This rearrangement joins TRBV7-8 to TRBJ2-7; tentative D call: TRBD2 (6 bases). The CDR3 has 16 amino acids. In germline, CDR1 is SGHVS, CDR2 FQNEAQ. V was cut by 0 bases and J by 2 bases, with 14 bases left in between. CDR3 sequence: CASSLAGGDPPYEQYF. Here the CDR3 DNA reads TGTGCCAGCAGCTTAGCTGGCGGGGATCCACCCTACGAGCAGTACTTC.

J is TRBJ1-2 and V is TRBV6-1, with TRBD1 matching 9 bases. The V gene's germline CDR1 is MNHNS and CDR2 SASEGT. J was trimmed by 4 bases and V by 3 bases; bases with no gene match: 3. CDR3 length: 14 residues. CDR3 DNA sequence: TGTGCCAGCAGTGAGGGACAGGGACCCTATGGCTACACCTTC. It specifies CASSEGQGPYGYTF.

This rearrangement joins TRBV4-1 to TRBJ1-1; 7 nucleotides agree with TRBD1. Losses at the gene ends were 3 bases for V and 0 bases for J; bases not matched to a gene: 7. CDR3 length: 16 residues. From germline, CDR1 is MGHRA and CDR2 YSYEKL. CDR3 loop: CASSQNLGGLNTEAFF. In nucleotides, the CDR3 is TGCGCCAGCAGCCAGAACTTAGGGGGCTTGAACACTGAAGCTTTCTTT.

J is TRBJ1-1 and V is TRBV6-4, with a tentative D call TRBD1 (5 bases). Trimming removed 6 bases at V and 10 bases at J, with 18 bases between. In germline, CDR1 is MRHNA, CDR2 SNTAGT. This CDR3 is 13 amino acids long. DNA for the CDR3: TGTGCCAGCAGGACCGGGGGGAGTTCGGTAGCTTTCTTT. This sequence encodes CASRTGGSSVAFF.

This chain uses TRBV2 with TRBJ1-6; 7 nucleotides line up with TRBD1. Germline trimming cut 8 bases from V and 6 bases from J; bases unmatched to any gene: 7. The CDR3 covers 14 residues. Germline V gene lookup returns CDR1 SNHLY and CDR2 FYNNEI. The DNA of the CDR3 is TGTGCCAGCGGGACAGCGGAGCCTAATTCACCCCTCCACTTT. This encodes CASGTAEPNSPLHF.

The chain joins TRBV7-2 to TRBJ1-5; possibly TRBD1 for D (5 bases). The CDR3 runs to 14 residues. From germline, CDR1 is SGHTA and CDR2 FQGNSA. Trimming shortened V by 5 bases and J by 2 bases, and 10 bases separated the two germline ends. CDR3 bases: TGTGCCAGCAGCGATCGGGGGGGCAATCAGCCCCAGCATTTT. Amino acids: CASSDRGGNQPQHF.

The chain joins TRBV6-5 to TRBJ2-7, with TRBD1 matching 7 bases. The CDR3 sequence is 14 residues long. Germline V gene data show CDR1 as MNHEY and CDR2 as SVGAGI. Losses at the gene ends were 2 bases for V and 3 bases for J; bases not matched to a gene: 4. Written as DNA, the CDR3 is TGTGCCAGCAGTTACGACAGGGCTGTCTACGAGCAGTACTTC. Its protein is CASSYDRAVYEQYF.

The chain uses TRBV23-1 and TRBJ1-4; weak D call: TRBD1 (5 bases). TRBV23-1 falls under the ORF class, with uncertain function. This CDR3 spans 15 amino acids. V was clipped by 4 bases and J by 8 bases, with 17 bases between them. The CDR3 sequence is CASSLFDRNPEKLFF. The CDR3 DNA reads TGCGCCAGCAGTCTCTTCGACAGAAACCCCGAAAAACTGTTTTTT.

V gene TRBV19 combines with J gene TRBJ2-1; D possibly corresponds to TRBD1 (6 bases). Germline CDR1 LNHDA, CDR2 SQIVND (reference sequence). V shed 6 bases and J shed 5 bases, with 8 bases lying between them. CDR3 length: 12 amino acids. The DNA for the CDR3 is TGTGCCAGTAGGTACAGGGACAATGAGCAGTTCTTC. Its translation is CASRYRDNEQFF.

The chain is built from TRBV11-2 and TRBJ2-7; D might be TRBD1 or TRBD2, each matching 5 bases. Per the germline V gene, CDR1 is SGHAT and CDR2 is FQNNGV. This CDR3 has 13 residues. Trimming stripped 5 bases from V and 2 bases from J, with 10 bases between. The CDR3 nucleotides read TGTGCCAGCAGCCCGGGGCCAACCTACGAGCAGTACTTC. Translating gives CASSPGPTYEQYF.

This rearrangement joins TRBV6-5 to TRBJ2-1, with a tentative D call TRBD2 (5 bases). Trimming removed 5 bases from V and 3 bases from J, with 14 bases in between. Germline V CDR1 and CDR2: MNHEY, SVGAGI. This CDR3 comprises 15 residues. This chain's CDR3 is CASSPRTGSYNEQFF. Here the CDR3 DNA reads TGTGCCAGCAGTCCTCGGACTGGCAGCTACAATGAGCAGTTCTTC.

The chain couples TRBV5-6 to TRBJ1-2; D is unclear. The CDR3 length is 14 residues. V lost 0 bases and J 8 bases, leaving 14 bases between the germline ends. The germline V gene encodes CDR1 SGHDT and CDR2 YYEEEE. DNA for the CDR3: TGTGCCAGCAGCTTGGCCGACTTAAGGCGGGGCTACACCTTC. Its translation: CASSLADLRRGYTF.

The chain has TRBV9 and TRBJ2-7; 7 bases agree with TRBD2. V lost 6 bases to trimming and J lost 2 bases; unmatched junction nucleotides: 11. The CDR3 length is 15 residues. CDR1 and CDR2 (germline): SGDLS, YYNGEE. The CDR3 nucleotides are TGTGCCAGCATCGTTCGTATAGGGAGGGCCTACGAGCAGTACTTC. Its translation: CASIVRIGRAYEQYF.